A single sample is the source of the 22 T cell receptor beta chains below, sequenced in a study of blood T cell repertoires in COVID-19. Generated by immunoSEQ multiplex PCR, the TCRdb table keeps only in-frame clones and is missing some. The table includes about 240,000 clones, around 88% detected once. Sequencing input: peripheral blood. The receptors shown here come from a man of 80 years or more with acute or convalescent COVID-19.

The V and J genes are TRBV29-1 and TRBJ2-1; 7 bases align to TRBD2. This CDR3 comprises 16 residues. The germline gives CDR1 SQVTM, CDR2 ANQGSEA. V lost 0 bases, J lost 0 bases, and 5 bases stayed unmatched. CDR3 DNA sequence: TGCAGCGTTGAAGATGGGCTAGCGGACTCCTACAATGAGCAGTTCTTC. Translating gives CSVEDGLADSYNEQFF.

The DNA for the CDR3 is TGTGCCAGCAGCAGACAGGGCGTTGGAGAAAAACTGTTTTTT. Protein sequence: CASSRQGVGEKLFF. The rearrangement uses TRBV9 and TRBJ1-4; 7 bases map to TRBD1. Germline V CDR1 and CDR2: SGDLS, YYNGEE. Trimming removed 4 bases from V and 8 bases from J; junction bases left unmatched: 8. This CDR3 has 14 amino acids.

The rearrangement joins TRBV3-1 (or the pseudogene TRBV3-2) to TRBJ2-1; D unclear. This CDR3 contains 15 residues. The ends were cut back, 0 bases at V and 8 bases at J, with 14 bases in the middle. Germline CDR1 is LGHDT and CDR2 is YNNKEL (reference sequence). The CDR3 DNA is TGTGCCAGCAGCCAAGAGGCAACCGGCAGGCATGAGCAGTTCTTC. This gives the protein CASSQEATGRHEQFF.

This chain joins TRBV5-1 and TRBJ2-2, with 7 bases matching TRBD1. Germline values: CDR1 SGHRS, CDR2 YFSETQ. CDR3 size: 15 residues. Trimming removed 3 bases from V and 5 bases from J; junction bases left unmatched: 7. The DNA of the CDR3 is TGCGCCAGCAGCTCACAGGGGCTAGGGACCGGGGAGCTGTTTTTT. Encoded protein: CASSSQGLGTGELFF.

The V call is TRBV3-1 (or the pseudogene TRBV3-2), the J call TRBJ1-4; D unclear. V gave up 2 bases and J gave up 4 bases, with 8 bases separating them. The length of the CDR3 is 14 residues. From germline, CDR1 is LGHDT and CDR2 YNNKEL (reference sequence). This chain's CDR3 is CASSQPAYNEKLFF. The CDR3, as DNA: TGTGCCAGCAGCCAACCAGCGTATAATGAAAAACTGTTTTTT.

CDR3 loop: CASSGDSPISGNTIYF. CDR3 DNA sequence: TGTGCCAGCAGCGGGGACAGTCCTATCTCTGGAAACACCATATATTTT. The V call is TRBV5-4, the J call TRBJ1-3, with 7 bases that match TRBD1. CDR1 is SGHNT, CDR2 YYREEE, per germline (reference sequence). This CDR3 contains 16 residues. Trimming took 4 bases from V and 0 from J; bases not matched to a gene: 7.

The CDR3 loop is CASTLRGGRANGELFF. CDR3 nucleotides: TGCGCCAGCACCCTCCGGGGAGGGAGGGCCAACGGGGAGCTGTTTTTT. The chain couples TRBV23-1 to TRBJ2-2; TRBD2 matches 7 bases. TRBV23-1 is classed as an ORF, of uncertain function. V dropped 7 bases and J dropped 7; count of bases not matched to a gene: 15. The CDR3 is 16 residues long.

The chain combines TRBV6-1 with TRBJ1-5, with TRBD1 matching over 8 bases. Germline V gene lookup returns CDR1 MNHNS and CDR2 SASEGT. CDR3 size: 16 residues. V shed 3 bases and J 9 bases; nucleotides not matched to a gene: 13. CDR3 DNA sequence: TGTGCCAGCAGTGATCCGGGACAGGCCGCGGGGAGGCCCCAGCATTTT. Its protein is CASSDPGQAAGRPQHF.

This rearrangement joins TRBV27 to TRBJ1-2; TRBD1 aligns across 9 bases. CDR1 and CDR2 from the germline V gene are MNHEY and SMNVEV (reference sequence). The CDR3 is 15 amino acids. After removal of 5 bases from V and 4 bases from J, the junction contained 8 bases not matched to a gene. In nucleotides, the CDR3 is TGTGCCAGCAGTGACACCGGGACAGGGCTCTATGGCTACACCTTC. Translating it yields CASSDTGTGLYGYTF.

The rearrangement links TRBV6-4 to TRBJ2-7; 8 nucleotides align to TRBD2. The CDR3 covers 14 residues. Germline-derived CDR1 and CDR2 are MRHNA and SNTAGT. V lost 6 bases to trimming and J lost 6 bases; unmatched junction nucleotides: 10. The CDR3 nucleotides read TGTGCCAGCAGGACCCTACTAAGCGGGAGCGAGCAGTACTTC. Translation: CASRTLLSGSEQYF.

About this clone: A junction boundary mismatches the germline segment, possibly from a read error. The chain employs TRBV7-7 and TRBJ2-2; 9 nucleotides match TRBD1. The CDR3 is 14 residues long. CDR1 SSHAT and CDR2 FNYEAQ come from the germline V gene (reference sequence). CDR3 sequence: CASSPDRGTGELFF. CDR3 DNA: TGTGCTAGCAGCCCGGACAGGGGCACCGGGGAGCTGTTTTTT.

This chain joins TRBV5-1 and TRBJ2-3; 9 nucleotides match TRBD2. The germline V gene has CDR1 SGHRS and CDR2 YFSETQ. The CDR3 spans 15 residues. The V gene end was trimmed by 5 bases and the J gene end by 2 bases; junction bases not matched to a gene: 6. The CDR3 loop is CASSLAGAHTDTQYF. CDR3 coding DNA: TGCGCCAGCAGTTTAGCGGGGGCACACACAGATACGCAGTATTTT.

This chain uses TRBV13 with TRBJ2-1; 7 bases line up with TRBD2. The trim removed 5 bases at V and 4 bases at J, leaving 8 bases unmatched. Germline lookup yields CDR1 PRHDT and CDR2 FYEKMQ (reference sequence). This CDR3 spans 15 amino acids. The chain's CDR3 is CASSQGRRGYNEQFF. CDR3 bases: TGTGCCAGCAGCCAAGGTAGGCGGGGGTACAATGAGCAGTTCTTC.

This chain uses TRBV7-9 with TRBJ2-7; TRBD1 agrees at 8 bases. This CDR3 is 14 amino acids long. Germline values: CDR1 SEHNR, CDR2 FQNEAQ (reference sequence). V was pared by 3 bases and J by 0 bases, with 1 base of the junction left unmatched. The CDR3 region is CASSFDRGSYEQYF. The CDR3 DNA reads TGTGCCAGCAGCTTCGACAGGGGCTCCTACGAGCAGTACTTC.

The J gene is TRBJ1-6, the V gene TRBV28, with TRBD1 as a possible D gene (6 bases). The CDR3 length is 14 residues. Germline lookup yields CDR1 MDHEN and CDR2 SYDVKM. The V gene lost 5 bases and the J gene lost 7 bases, with 12 bases spanning the gap. The chain's CDR3 is CASSPTGRNSPLHF. Written as DNA, the CDR3 is TGTGCCAGCAGTCCCACAGGGAGAAATTCACCCCTCCACTTT.

The V and J genes are TRBV2 and TRBJ1-4; 9 nucleotides match TRBD1. Germline values: CDR1 SNHLY, CDR2 FYNNEI. V was pared by 6 bases and J by 8 bases, with 10 bases of the junction left unmatched. CDR3 length equals 15 residues. This chain's CDR3 is CASSVGQGIAEKLFF. The CDR3 DNA follows: TGTGCCAGCAGCGTGGGACAGGGAATTGCCGAAAAACTGTTTTTT.

The chain employs TRBV6-5 and TRBJ1-2; 9 bases align to TRBD1. This CDR3 is built from 14 residues. V dropped 6 bases and J dropped 3; count of bases not matched to a gene: 5. Germline V gene sequence: CDR1 MNHEY, CDR2 SVGAGI. The CDR3 reads CASRRTGDHYGYTF. CDR3 in DNA: TGTGCCAGCAGGCGGACAGGGGATCACTATGGCTACACCTTC.

The gene calls are TRBV5-4 and TRBJ2-7; D is perhaps TRBD1 (5 bases). The CDR3 extends over 13 amino acids. Germline V gives CDR1 SGHNT, CDR2 YYREEE (reference sequence). The germline V and J ends were trimmed by 2 bases and 1 base, with 7 bases remaining between them. The CDR3 nucleotides are TGTGCCAGCAGCTTCAAGGGGTCCTACGAGCAGTACTTC. Translation gives CASSFKGSYEQYF.

The rearrangement joins TRBV27 to TRBJ2-3; the D is unclear. Trimming removed 6 bases at V and 0 bases at J, with 13 bases between. The CDR3 covers 15 residues. Per germline, CDR1 MNHEY and CDR2 SMNVEV (reference sequence). The CDR3 coding sequence is TGTGCCAGCAGCCCAGGCGTTACTAGCACAGATACGCAGTATTTT. It encodes CASSPGVTSTDTQYF.

About this clone itself: The junction departs from the called germline gene at one end, perhaps through a read error. CDR3 in amino acids: CASSSQAGLNEKLFF. DNA of the CDR3: TGTGCTAGCAGCAGCCAGGCGGGTCTTAATGAAAAACTGTTTTTT. This chain connects TRBV7-7 to TRBJ1-4; unclear D gene. In germline, CDR1 is SSHAT, CDR2 FNYEAQ (reference sequence). There are 15 residues in the CDR3.

The chain uses TRBV19 and TRBJ1-1, with unresolved D. V was cut by 5 bases and J by 7 bases, with 14 bases left in between. This CDR3 region has 13 residues. Germline V gene sequence: CDR1 LNHDA, CDR2 SQIVND (reference sequence). The CDR3 protein is CASSPLPVLEAFF. CDR3 coding DNA: TGTGCCAGTAGTCCCCTTCCGGTACTTGAAGCTTTCTTT.

J is TRBJ1-4 and V is TRBV7-2, with a possible D match to TRBD1 (5 bases). The CDR3 consists of 15 residues. Germline V gene lookup returns CDR1 SGHTA and CDR2 FQGNSA. V was shortened by 5 bases and J by 4 bases, with 14 bases between the two germline ends. The CDR3 nucleotides read TGTGCCAGCAGCGACAGACAGCAGTTTAATGAAAAACTGTTTTTT. It translates to CASSDRQQFNEKLFF.